This T cell receptor beta chain is from a study of T cells expressing NK-cell markers. The wider study: The TCR beta repertoires originated in sorted CD3+CD56+NKG2C+, CD3+CD56+NKG2C- and CD3+CD56-NKG2C+ T cells.

Germline V gene lookup returns CDR1 MNHEY and CDR2 SVGEGT. The CDR3 extends over 14 amino acids. Concerning this clonotype: Its specificity is unknown.

General study results and limits: Dominant NKG2C+ clonotypes were found to form about 1.0-7.5% of CD8+ T cells in several donors. Uncertainty persisted over the HCMV specificity of expanded NKG2C+ T cell clones. Researchers report these clonotypes also headed the CD3+CD56-NKG2C+ fraction in four donors.

Reprocessing the 5' RACE reads, TCRdb reports a single entry for every CDR3 protein and omits DNA. Its clone listing holds about 440,000 distinct CDR3 sequences. V gene TRBV6-2 or TRBV6-3 combines with J gene TRBJ1-5; TCRdb names TRBD1, which stays unverified in the absence of DNA. The sequenced sample consisted of blood T cells: a sorted CD56 or NKG2C T cell subset, CD4+ or CD8+ T cells, or bulk PBMC T cells (not recorded which). The sequence was obtained from a woman between 18 and 70 years old in good health. CDR3 sequence reads: CASSYTGGYQPQHF.